The rows below give T cell receptor beta chains drawn from one sample of a study of shared clonotypes between healthy human individuals. Sequenced by immunoSEQ multiplex PCR; TCRdb stores in-frame clones only, minus some. The sample includes around 370,000 clones, 90% to 98% of them seen just once. The sequenced material came from memory CD8+ T cells sorted from blood. Source of these receptors: a man aged 30-40 years in good health. CDR3s include the opening cysteine and the closing phenylalanine or tryptophan. Each record gives: D gene, V gene, clone size, J gene, CDR3 protein, CDR3 DNA. A D gene is named only where the DNA matches it firmly. Some rows have no size entry. The others give once, few or many, or a class for an expanded clone.

d_call: NA
v_call: TRBV27
clone_size: NA
j_call: TRBJ2-2
cdr3_aa: CASRGAGELFF
cdr3_nt: TGTGCCAGCAGAGGGGCCGGGGAGCTGTTTTTT

d_call: TRBD1
v_call: TRBV7-8
clone_size: NA
j_call: TRBJ1-3
cdr3_aa: CASSPTGGGNTIYF
cdr3_nt: TGTGCCAGCAGCCCGACAGGGGGTGGAAACACCATATATTTT

d_call: NA
v_call: TRBV28
clone_size: NA
j_call: TRBJ2-7
cdr3_aa: CASLGTTEQYF
cdr3_nt: TGTGCCAGCCTCGGGACGACCGAGCAGTACTTC

d_call: NA
v_call: TRBV29-1
clone_size: NA
j_call: TRBJ2-3
cdr3_aa: CSVVSSSTDTQYF
cdr3_nt: TGCAGCGTTGTTAGTTCCAGCACAGATACGCAGTATTTT

d_call: TRBD1
v_call: TRBV28
clone_size: NA
j_call: TRBJ2-2
cdr3_aa: CASSFARGLSGELFF
cdr3_nt: TGTGCCAGCAGTTTTGCCAGGGGGCTGAGCGGGGAGCTGTTTTTT

d_call: TRBD1
v_call: TRBV6-1
clone_size: NA
j_call: TRBJ2-1
cdr3_aa: CASIRDRGNEQFF
cdr3_nt: TGTGCCAGCATCCGGGACAGGGGTAATGAGCAGTTCTTC

d_call: NA
v_call: TRBV7-2
clone_size: few
j_call: TRBJ2-7
cdr3_aa: CASSLMGNYEQYF
cdr3_nt: TGTGCCAGCAGCTTAATGGGCAACTACGAGCAGTACTTC

d_call: NA
v_call: TRBV4-1
clone_size: NA
j_call: TRBJ1-5
cdr3_aa: CASSQTPRIQPQHF
cdr3_nt: TGCGCCAGCAGCCAAACGCCCCGGATTCAGCCCCAGCATTTT

d_call: NA
v_call: TRBV9
clone_size: NA
j_call: TRBJ2-2
cdr3_aa: CASSPQTGELFF
cdr3_nt: TGTGCCAGCAGCCCCCAAACCGGGGAGCTGTTTTTT

d_call: TRBD2
v_call: TRBV6-5
clone_size: NA
j_call: TRBJ2-7
cdr3_aa: CASSSGTSGYEQYF
cdr3_nt: TGTGCCAGCAGTTCGGGGACTAGCGGCTACGAGCAGTACTTC

d_call: NA
v_call: TRBV7-6
clone_size: NA
j_call: TRBJ2-1
cdr3_aa: CAILYGRGCGEQFF
cdr3_nt: TGTGCCATCCTGTACGGGAGAGGGTGCGGTGAGCAGTTCTTC

d_call: NA
v_call: TRBV30
clone_size: NA
j_call: TRBJ2-4
cdr3_aa: CAGTVAKNIQYF
cdr3_nt: TGTGCCGGGACCGTAGCCAAAAACATTCAGTACTTC

d_call: NA
v_call: TRBV9
clone_size: once
j_call: TRBJ2-3
cdr3_aa: CASSGLASVYTDTQYF
cdr3_nt: TGTGCCAGCAGTGGCTTGGCTAGCGTATACACAGATACGCAGTATTTT

d_call: TRBD1
v_call: TRBV9
clone_size: NA
j_call: TRBJ2-5
cdr3_aa: CASSVGGQQETQYF
cdr3_nt: TGTGCCAGCAGCGTAGGGGGACAGCAAGAGACCCAGTACTTC

d_call: TRBD2
v_call: TRBV5-1
clone_size: NA
j_call: TRBJ2-7
cdr3_aa: CASSWGSASGYEQYF
cdr3_nt: TGCGCCAGCAGCTGGGGGTCGGCTAGCGGCTACGAGCAGTACTTC

d_call: NA
v_call: TRBV27
clone_size: NA
j_call: TRBJ2-3
cdr3_aa: CASSYRVGIEGTDTQYF
cdr3_nt: TGTGCCAGCAGTTATAGGGTGGGGATTGAGGGCACAGATACGCAGTATTTT

d_call: NA
v_call: TRBV19
clone_size: few
j_call: TRBJ1-1
cdr3_aa: CASSILGVNTEAFF
cdr3_nt: TGTGCCAGTAGTATATTGGGGGTGAACACTGAAGCTTTCTTT

d_call: NA
v_call: TRBV9
clone_size: few
j_call: TRBJ1-2
cdr3_aa: CASRGRAGGYTF
cdr3_nt: TGTGCCAGCCGGGGCAGGGCAGGCGGCTACACCTTC

d_call: TRBD1
v_call: TRBV7-9
clone_size: NA
j_call: TRBJ2-2
cdr3_aa: CASSFRTGGNTGELFF
cdr3_nt: TGTGCCAGCAGCTTCCGGACAGGGGGCAACACCGGGGAGCTGTTTTTT

d_call: TRBD2
v_call: TRBV5-1
clone_size: NA
j_call: TRBJ2-5
cdr3_aa: CASSSGLAGGRQETQYF
cdr3_nt: TGCGCCAGCAGCTCGGGACTAGCGGGAGGGAGGCAAGAGACCCAGTACTTC

d_call: NA
v_call: TRBV5-8
clone_size: NA
j_call: TRBJ2-3
cdr3_aa: CASSLRPRDTQYF
cdr3_nt: TGTGCCAGCAGCCTAAGACCGCGAGATACGCAGTATTTT

d_call: NA
v_call: TRBV25-1
clone_size: NA
j_call: TRBJ2-6
cdr3_aa: CASSEYIGGAGANVLTF
cdr3_nt: TGTGCCAGCAGTGAATATATTGGAGGGGCTGGGGCCAACGTCCTGACTTTC

d_call: TRBD2
v_call: TRBV30
clone_size: once
j_call: TRBJ2-1
cdr3_aa: CAWSWGAGEQFF
cdr3_nt: TGTGCCTGGAGTTGGGGAGCGGGGGAGCAGTTCTTC

d_call: TRBD1
v_call: TRBV15
clone_size: once
j_call: TRBJ2-1
cdr3_aa: CATSRRGQGWNEQFF
cdr3_nt: TGTGCCACCAGCAGGCGGGGACAGGGATGGAATGAGCAGTTCTTC

d_call: NA
v_call: TRBV9
clone_size: NA
j_call: TRBJ1-3
cdr3_aa: CASSPTGLSGNTIYF
cdr3_nt: TGTGCCAGCAGCCCTACGGGACTTTCTGGAAACACCATATATTTT

d_call: NA
v_call: TRBV29-1
clone_size: NA
j_call: TRBJ1-3
cdr3_aa: CSADSSGNTIYF
cdr3_nt: TGCAGCGCCGACAGCTCTGGAAACACCATATATTTT

d_call: NA
v_call: TRBV5-1
clone_size: NA
j_call: TRBJ2-5
cdr3_aa: CASSLSSGSQETQYF
cdr3_nt: TGCGCCAGCAGCTTGTCCAGCGGGTCGCAAGAGACCCAGTACTTC

d_call: NA
v_call: TRBV7-3
clone_size: NA
j_call: TRBJ2-3
cdr3_aa: CASSPWGLKPSGTDTQYF
cdr3_nt: TGTGCCAGCAGCCCCTGGGGCTTGAAGCCCAGCGGAACAGATACGCAGTATTTT

d_call: NA
v_call: TRBV27
clone_size: NA
j_call: TRBJ2-3
cdr3_aa: CASSFGGHFTDTQYF
cdr3_nt: TGTGCCAGCAGTTTTGGCGGACATTTTACAGATACGCAGTATTTT